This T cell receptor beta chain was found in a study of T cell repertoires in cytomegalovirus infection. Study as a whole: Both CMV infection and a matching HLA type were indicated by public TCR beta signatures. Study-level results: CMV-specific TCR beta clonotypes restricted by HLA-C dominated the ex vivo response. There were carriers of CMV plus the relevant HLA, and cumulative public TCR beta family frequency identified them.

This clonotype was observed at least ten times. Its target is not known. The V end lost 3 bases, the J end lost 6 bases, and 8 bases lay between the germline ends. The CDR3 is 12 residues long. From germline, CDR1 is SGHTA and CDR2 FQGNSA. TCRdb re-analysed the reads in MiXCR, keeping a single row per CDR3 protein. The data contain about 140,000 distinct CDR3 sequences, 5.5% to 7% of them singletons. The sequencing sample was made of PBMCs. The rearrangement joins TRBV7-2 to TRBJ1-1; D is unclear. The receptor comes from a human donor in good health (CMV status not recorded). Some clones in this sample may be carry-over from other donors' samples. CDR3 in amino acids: CASSLNIPEAFF. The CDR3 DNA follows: TGTGCCAGCAGCTTGAACATCCCTGAAGCTTTCTTT.